This T cell receptor beta chain was identified in a study of blood T cell repertoires in COVID-19. Study-wide context: The United States, Italy and Spain were the sources of the acute and convalescent COVID-19 samples. T cells, B-cell-depleted T cells, or PBMCs supplied cDNA or gDNA.

In the authors' methods: Counts of nucleated cells, estimated from reference gene primer amplification, were obtained. Profiling relied on immunoSEQ multiplex PCR, and the TCRdb table lists in-frame clones only, not all of them. Clonal size and the V and J genes are those of that table, whereas D and trimming came from the DNA. The sample lists about 230,000 clones; roughly 88% were seen once. Trimming cost V 9 bases and J 0 bases; bases outside gene matches: 16. CDR1 is ENHRY and CDR2 is SYGVKD in the germline V gene. The CDR3 covers 18 residues. Sequencing used peripheral blood. This chain joins TRBV10-3 and TRBJ1-4; 7 bases are a match to TRBD1. The clonotype comes from a woman between 35 and 50 years old who had recovered from COVID-19. The CDR3 DNA reads as TGTGCCATGACGGACAGGCCTATGATCAATTCAACTAATGAAAAACTGTTTTTT. It encodes CAMTDRPMINSTNEKLFF.